The sequence of this T cell receptor beta chain was determined in a study of T cells after yellow fever vaccination. TCRdb analysed the 5' RACE reads with MiXCR anew, one entry per CDR3 protein. The table lists about 550,000 distinct CDR3 sequences, roughly 21% of them singletons. With 0 bases removed from V and 2 bases from J, the gap between germline ends came to 13 bases. The CDR3 is 16 residues long. Looked up from germline, CDR1 is LGHNA and CDR2 is YSLEER. This clonotype was detected only a few times. Sequencing was performed on PBMCs, taken 15 days after the yellow fever booster vaccination. The sequence derives from a young man who received the YFV17D yellow fever vaccine. This chain uses TRBV4-3 with TRBJ2-5; TRBD2 is a possible D gene (6 bases). CDR3 sequence reads: CASSQDRQGLQETQYF. Written as DNA, the CDR3 is TGCGCCAGCAGCCAAGATCGCCAGGGACTTCAAGAGACCCAGTACTTC.